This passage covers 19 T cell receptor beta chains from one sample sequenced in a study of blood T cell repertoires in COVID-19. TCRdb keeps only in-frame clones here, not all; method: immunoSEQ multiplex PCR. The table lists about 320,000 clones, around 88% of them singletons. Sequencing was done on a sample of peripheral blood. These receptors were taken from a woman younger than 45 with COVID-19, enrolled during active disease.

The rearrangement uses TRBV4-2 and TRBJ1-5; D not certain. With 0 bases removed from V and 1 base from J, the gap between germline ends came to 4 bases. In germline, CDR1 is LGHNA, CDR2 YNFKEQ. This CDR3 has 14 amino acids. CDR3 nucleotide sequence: TGTGCCAGCAGCCAAGATAGAAGCAATCAGCCCCAGCATTTT. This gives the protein CASSQDRSNQPQHF.

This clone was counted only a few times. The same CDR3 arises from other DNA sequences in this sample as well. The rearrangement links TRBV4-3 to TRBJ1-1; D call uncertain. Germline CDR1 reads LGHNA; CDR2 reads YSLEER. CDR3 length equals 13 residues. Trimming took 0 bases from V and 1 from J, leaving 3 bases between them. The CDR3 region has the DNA TGCGCCAGCAGCCAAGACAGGAACACTGAAGCTTTCTTT. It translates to CASSQDRNTEAFF.

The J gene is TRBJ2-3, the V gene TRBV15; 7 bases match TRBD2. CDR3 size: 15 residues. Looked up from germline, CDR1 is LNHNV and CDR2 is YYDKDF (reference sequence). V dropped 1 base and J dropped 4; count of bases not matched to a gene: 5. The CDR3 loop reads CATSRVGGKADTQYF. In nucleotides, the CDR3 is TGTGCCACCAGCAGAGTCGGGGGGAAGGCAGATACGCAGTATTTT.

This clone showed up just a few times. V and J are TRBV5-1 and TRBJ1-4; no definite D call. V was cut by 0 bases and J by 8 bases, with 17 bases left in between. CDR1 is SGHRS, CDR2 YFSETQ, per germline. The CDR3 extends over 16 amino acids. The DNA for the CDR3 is TGCGCCAGCAGCTTGGGGGGAGTAACTAATGTAGAAAAACTGTTTTTT. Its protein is CASSLGGVTNVEKLFF.

The CDR3 sequence is CSVQVDTQYF. CDR3 DNA: TGCAGCGTTCAGGTTGATACGCAGTATTTT. The J gene is TRBJ2-3, the V gene TRBV29-1; D uncertain. The germline CDR1 and CDR2 sequences are SQVTM and ANQGSEA. The CDR3 is 10 amino acids. V dropped 5 bases and J dropped 6 bases, with 6 bases sitting between them.

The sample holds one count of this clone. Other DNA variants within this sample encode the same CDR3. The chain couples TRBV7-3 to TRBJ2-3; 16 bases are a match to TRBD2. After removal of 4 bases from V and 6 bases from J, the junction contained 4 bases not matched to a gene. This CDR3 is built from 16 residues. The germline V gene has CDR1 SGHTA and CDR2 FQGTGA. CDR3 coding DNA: TGTGCCAGCAGCTCAGGGACTAGCGGGGGGGCCGATACGCAGTATTTT. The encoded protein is CASSSGTSGGADTQYF.

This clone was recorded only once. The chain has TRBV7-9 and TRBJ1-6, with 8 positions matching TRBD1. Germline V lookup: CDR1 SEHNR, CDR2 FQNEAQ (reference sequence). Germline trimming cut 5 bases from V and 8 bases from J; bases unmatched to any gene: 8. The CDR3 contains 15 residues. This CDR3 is CASSPRGTGHSPLHF. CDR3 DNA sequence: TGTGCCAGCAGCCCCCGAGGGACAGGTCATTCACCCCTCCACTTT.

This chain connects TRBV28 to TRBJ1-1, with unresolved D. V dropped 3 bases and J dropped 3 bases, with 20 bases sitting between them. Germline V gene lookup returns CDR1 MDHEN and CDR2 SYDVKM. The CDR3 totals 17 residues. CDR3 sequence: CASSFIIPPTSHTEAFF. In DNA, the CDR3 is TGTGCCAGCAGTTTCATTATACCTCCGACTTCTCACACTGAAGCTTTCTTT.

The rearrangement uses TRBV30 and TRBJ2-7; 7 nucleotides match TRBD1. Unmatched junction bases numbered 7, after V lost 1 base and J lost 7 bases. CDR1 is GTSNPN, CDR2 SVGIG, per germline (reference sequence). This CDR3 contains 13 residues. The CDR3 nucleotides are TGTGCCTGGAGTGACAGGGGTCGCTTGGAGCAGTACTTC. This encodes CAWSDRGRLEQYF.

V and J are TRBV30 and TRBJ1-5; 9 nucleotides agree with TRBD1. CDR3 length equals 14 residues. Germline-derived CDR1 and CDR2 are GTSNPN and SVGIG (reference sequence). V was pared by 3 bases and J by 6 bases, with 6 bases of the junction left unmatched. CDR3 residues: CAWRGRQGGQPQHF. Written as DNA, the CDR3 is TGTGCCTGGAGAGGACGACAGGGGGGTCAGCCCCAGCATTTT.

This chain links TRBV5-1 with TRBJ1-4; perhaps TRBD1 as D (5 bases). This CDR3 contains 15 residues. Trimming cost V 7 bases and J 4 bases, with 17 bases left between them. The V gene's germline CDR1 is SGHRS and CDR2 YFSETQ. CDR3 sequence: CASPRRWGDNEKLFF. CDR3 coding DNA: TGCGCCAGCCCAAGAAGGTGGGGGGATAATGAAAAACTGTTTTTT.

The chain's CDR3 is CASSQNRGSNQPQHF. The CDR3 nucleotides read TGTGCCAGCAGCCAAAACAGGGGCAGCAATCAGCCCCAGCATTTT. J is TRBJ1-5 and V is TRBV4-2, with 7 bases aligning to TRBD1. The germline V gene encodes CDR1 LGHNA and CDR2 YNFKEQ. The CDR3 has 15 residues. Germline trimming cut 2 bases from V and 1 base from J; bases unmatched to any gene: 2.

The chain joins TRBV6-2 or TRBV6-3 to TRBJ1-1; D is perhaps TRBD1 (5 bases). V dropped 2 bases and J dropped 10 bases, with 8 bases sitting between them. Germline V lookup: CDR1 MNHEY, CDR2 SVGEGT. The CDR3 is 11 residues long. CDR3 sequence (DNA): TGTGCCAGCAGTTACGCGGGGGGAGCTTTCTTT. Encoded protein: CASSYAGGAFF.

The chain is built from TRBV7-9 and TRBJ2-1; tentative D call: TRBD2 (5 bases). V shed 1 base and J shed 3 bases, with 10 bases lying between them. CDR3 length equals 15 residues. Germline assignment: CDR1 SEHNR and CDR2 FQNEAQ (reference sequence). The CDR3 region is CASSLGFRGYNEQFF. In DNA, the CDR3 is TGTGCCAGCAGCTTAGGATTCCGGGGCTACAATGAGCAGTTCTTC.

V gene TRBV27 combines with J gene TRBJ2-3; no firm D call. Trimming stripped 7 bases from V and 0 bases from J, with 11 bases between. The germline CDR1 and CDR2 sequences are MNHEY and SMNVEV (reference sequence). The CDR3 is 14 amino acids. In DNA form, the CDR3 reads TGTGCCAGCAACCCCGCAACTAGCACAGATACGCAGTATTTT. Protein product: CASNPATSTDTQYF.

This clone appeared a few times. The CDR3 DNA follows: TGTGCCAGTAGTATAGCTACAGGGGCCTATGGCTACACCTTC. Residues: CASSIATGAYGYTF. The V gene is TRBV19, the J gene TRBJ1-2, with TRBD1 matching over 7 bases. The CDR3 covers 14 residues. Germline values: CDR1 LNHDA, CDR2 SQIVND (reference sequence). V lost 1 base, J lost 4 bases, and 3 bases stayed unmatched.

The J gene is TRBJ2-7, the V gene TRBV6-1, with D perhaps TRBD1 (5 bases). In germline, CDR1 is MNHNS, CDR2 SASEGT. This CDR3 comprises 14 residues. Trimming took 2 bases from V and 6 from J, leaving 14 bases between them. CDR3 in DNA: TGTGCCAGCAGTGAAACGGCAGGGCCCTCCGAGCAGTACTTC. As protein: CASSETAGPSEQYF.

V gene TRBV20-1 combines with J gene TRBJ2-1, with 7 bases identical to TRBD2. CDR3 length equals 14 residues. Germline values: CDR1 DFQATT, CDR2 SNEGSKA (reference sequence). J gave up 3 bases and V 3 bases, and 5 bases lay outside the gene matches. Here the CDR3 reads CSASSLANYNEQFF. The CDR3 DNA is TGCAGTGCTAGTTCACTAGCGAACTACAATGAGCAGTTCTTC.

DNA for the CDR3: TGTGCCAGCAGCTTGGAGTGGCAGAACACTGAAGCTTTCTTT. Translating it yields CASSLEWQNTEAFF. The rearrangement links TRBV5-4 to TRBJ1-1; unclear D gene. Germline CDR1 and CDR2: SGHNT and YYREEE (reference sequence). Trimming pared 0 bases from V and 1 base from J, leaving 7 bases between. The CDR3 extends over 14 amino acids.